A single sample gave rise to the 22 T cell receptor beta chains below, sequenced in a study of Graves' ophthalmopathy and Graves' hyperthyroidism. Using RNA transcripts, the TCR beta CDR3 regions were amplified. After a first-round RT-PCR with HTBI primers, a second-round multiplex PCR was run. TCRdb itself ran the multiplex PCR reads through MiXCR, one entry per CDR3 protein. Seen here are roughly 400,000 distinct CDR3 sequences, about a sixth observed once, and the top ten hold around 1.5%. Input material: peripheral blood. Receptors were obtained from a woman between 18 and 29 years old with Graves' ophthalmopathy.

The rearrangement joins TRBV6-5 to TRBJ1-2; D is possibly TRBD1 (6 bases). The germline gives CDR1 MNHEY, CDR2 SVGAGI. The CDR3 totals 14 residues. Trimming took 1 base from V and 4 from J, leaving 10 bases between them. Here the CDR3 reads CASSYFGQSYGYTF. The CDR3 DNA is TGTGCCAGCAGTTACTTCGGACAGTCCTATGGCTACACCTTC.

This clonotype was observed many times. It may be a read error: a sequence one base away is much more abundant. V gene TRBV12-3 or TRBV12-4 combines with J gene TRBJ1-6, with D unclear. The CDR3 length is 14 residues. V lost 9 bases, J lost 5 bases, and 14 bases lay in between. The CDR3 bases are TGTGCCAGAAGCCTACGACGGCATAATTCACCCCTCCACTTT. Protein product: CARSLRRHNSPLHF.

There are many counts of this clonotype. The V gene is TRBV7-2, the J gene TRBJ2-7; D is unresolved. The V and J ends lost 6 bases and 5 bases respectively, with 14 bases between them. Germline loops: CDR1 SGHTA, CDR2 FQGNSA. The CDR3 sequence is 13 residues long. The CDR3, as DNA: TGTGCCAGCAGTCAACCTACGTGGGACGAGCAGTACTTC. Amino acid sequence: CASSQPTWDEQYF.

Ten or more counts support this clonotype. The genes are TRBV30 and TRBJ1-1; 9 bases align to TRBD1. Germline V gene data show CDR1 as GTSNPN and CDR2 as SVGIG (reference sequence). Trimming cost V 2 bases and J 8 bases; bases outside gene matches: 12. The CDR3 runs to 15 residues. The CDR3 DNA follows: TGTGCCTGGAGTTACCATACCACAGGGGGCAGAGAAGCTTTCTTT. Translating gives CAWSYHTTGGREAFF.

This clonotype was counted ten times or more. V gene TRBV6-2 or TRBV6-3 combines with J gene TRBJ2-5; D might be TRBD2 (5 bases). The germline V gene has CDR1 MNHEY and CDR2 SVGEGT. This CDR3 has 15 amino acids. Trimming stripped 3 bases from V and 5 bases from J, with 16 bases between. The DNA of the CDR3 is TGTGCCAGCAGTTATACGACCGAGGGCTGGGAGACCCAGTACTTC. Amino acids: CASSYTTEGWETQYF.

This clonotype was picked up many times. V and J are TRBV11-2 and TRBJ2-5; no firm D call. Trimming shortened V by 2 bases and J by 2 bases, and 12 bases separated the two germline ends. This CDR3 has 15 residues. In germline, CDR1 is SGHAT, CDR2 FQNNGV. The CDR3 DNA sequence: TGTGCCAGCAGCTTATATTACTGGGGACAAGAGACCCAGTACTTC. It codes for CASSLYYWGQETQYF.

This clonotype was counted a few times. A read error may produce the germline difference seen at one junction end. The V call is TRBV20-1, the J call TRBJ2-7; D perhaps matches TRBD2 (6 bases). CDR1 is DFQATT and CDR2 is SNEGSKA in the germline V gene (reference sequence). CDR3 size: 14 residues. The DNA for the CDR3 is TGCAGTGCCAACACCGGGACTCTCTCCAACGAGCAGTACTTC. It translates to CSANTGTLSNEQYF.

This clonotype was found many times. The gene calls are TRBV28 and TRBJ1-1; possible D gene TRBD1, 5 bases. V lost 6 bases and J 3 bases, leaving 11 bases between the germline ends. This CDR3 has 13 residues. CDR1 and CDR2 (germline): MDHEN, SYDVKM. CDR3 coding DNA: TGTGCCAGCAGCCTAGGACATTACACTGAAGCTTTCTTT. Protein: CASSLGHYTEAFF.

This clonotype was seen many times. J is TRBJ2-2 and V is TRBV30, with a tentative D call TRBD2 (6 bases). V lost 4 bases and J 6 bases, leaving 18 bases between the germline ends. Looked up from germline, CDR1 is GTSNPN and CDR2 is SVGIG (reference sequence). The CDR3 length is 15 residues. CDR3 region: CAWTLLSPGAGELFF. CDR3 sequence (DNA): TGTGCCTGGACCCTCTTGTCGCCGGGGGCCGGGGAGCTGTTTTTT.

This clonotype was seen ten or more times. The gene calls are TRBV7-9 and TRBJ2-5; D might be TRBD1 (5 bases). CDR3 length: 15 residues. V lost 2 bases and J 3 bases, leaving 13 bases between the germline ends. Germline loops: CDR1 SEHNR, CDR2 FQNEAQ (reference sequence). CDR3 sequence reads: CASSLLVTGKETQYF. The CDR3 DNA reads TGTGCCAGCAGCTTATTAGTCACAGGAAAAGAGACCCAGTACTTC. Drawing the rest from reference TRBV7-9 and TRBJ2-5, the complete variable domain is DTGVSQNPRHKITKRGQNVTFRCDPISEHNRLYWYRQTLGQGPEFLTYFQNEAQLEKSRLLSDRFSAERPKGSFSTLEIQRTEQGDSAMYLCASSLLVTGKETQYFGPGTRLLVL.

On this clonotype: One base away lies a much larger clone, so this may be a sequencing read error. This sequence joins TRBV11-2 and TRBJ2-5; a weak D match, TRBD2 (5 bases). Between the trimmed V and J ends, which lost 5 bases and 4 bases, there was a span of 14 bases. Germline CDR1 SGHAT, CDR2 FQNNGV. This CDR3 spans 14 amino acids. The CDR3 DNA follows: TGTGCCAGCAGCCTAGCCGGGCCAACAGAGACCCAGTACTTC. It encodes CASSLAGPTETQYF.

This clonotype was seen at least ten times. This chain joins TRBV15 and TRBJ2-7; D is uncertain. CDR1 and CDR2 from the germline V gene are LNHNV and YYDKDF (reference sequence). The CDR3 length is 15 residues. Trimming left V 1 base short and J 0 bases short, with 10 bases between. CDR3 DNA: TGTGCCACCAGCAGAGGGCCGATCCCCTCCTACGAGCAGTACTTC. Amino acid sequence: CATSRGPIPSYEQYF.

This clonotype was recorded at least ten times. The J gene is TRBJ1-5, the V gene TRBV6-5; a weak D match, TRBD1 (5 bases). The CDR3 is 15 residues long. V dropped 0 bases and J dropped 3 bases, with 9 bases sitting between them. The germline CDR1 and CDR2 sequences are MNHEY and SVGAGI. The CDR3, as DNA: TGTGCCAGCAGTTACTCGAGACAGTACAATCAGCCCCAGCATTTT. This sequence encodes CASSYSRQYNQPQHF.

The chain couples TRBV20-1 to TRBJ2-7; D is possibly TRBD2 (8 bases). Trimming removed 7 bases at V and 0 bases at J, with 13 bases between. The germline gives CDR1 DFQATT, CDR2 SNEGSKA (reference sequence). The CDR3 is 13 residues long. The CDR3 region is CSVAGTDSYEQYF. In nucleotides, the CDR3 is TGCAGTGTAGCGGGGACAGACTCCTACGAGCAGTACTTC.

This clonotype was recorded at least ten times. The chain combines TRBV12-3 or TRBV12-4 with TRBJ1-2, with 7 positions matching TRBD1. Losses at the gene ends were 6 bases for V and 2 bases for J; bases not matched to a gene: 6. The CDR3 has 14 amino acids. The CDR3 is CASSPPGQNYGYTF. The CDR3 bases are TGTGCCAGCAGCCCTCCGGGACAGAACTATGGCTACACCTTC.

The chain couples TRBV11-2 to TRBJ2-2; TRBD2 aligns across 13 bases. V lost 3 bases and J lost 7; bases outside the gene matches: 2. The CDR3 consists of 15 residues. Germline values: CDR1 SGHAT, CDR2 FQNNGV. Here the CDR3 DNA reads TGTGCCAGCAGCTTTGGGACTAGCGGGAACGGGGAGCTGTTTTTT. Translated, it gives CASSFGTSGNGELFF.

This clonotype was detected many times. V usage is TRBV14 and J usage is TRBJ2-7; 7 nucleotides line up with TRBD2. The CDR3 covers 15 residues. J lost 5 bases, V lost 4 bases, and 11 bases had no gene match. Germline-derived CDR1 and CDR2 are SGHDN and FVKESK. CDR3 DNA sequence: TGTGCCAGCAGCCTAAGCGGGGTCTCCGTAGACGAGCAGTACTTC. This sequence encodes CASSLSGVSVDEQYF.

This chain joins TRBV28 and TRBJ1-2; no clear D. Trimming removed 1 base at V and 0 bases at J, with 12 bases between. The germline gives CDR1 MDHEN, CDR2 SYDVKM. This CDR3 has 16 residues. The CDR3 is CASSLLGRVANYGYTF. The CDR3 nucleotides are TGTGCCAGCAGTTTATTAGGCCGTGTAGCTAACTATGGCTACACCTTC.

This clonotype was seen repeatedly, ten times or more. The chain uses TRBV28 and TRBJ2-7, with 9 bases fitting TRBD2. The CDR3 has 14 amino acids. Germline CDR1 MDHEN, CDR2 SYDVKM. After removal of 2 bases from V and 4 bases from J, the junction contained 3 bases not matched to a gene. The CDR3 loop reads CASSLLAGIYEQYF. The CDR3 DNA sequence: TGTGCCAGCAGTTTACTAGCGGGGATATACGAGCAGTACTTC.

Ten or more counts support this clonotype. The chain is built from TRBV6-2 or TRBV6-3 and TRBJ2-2, with D perhaps matching TRBD2 (6 bases). Trimming removed 0 bases from V and 4 bases from J, with 6 bases in between. The germline V gene has CDR1 MNHEY and CDR2 SVGEGT. This CDR3 region has 14 residues. This CDR3 reads CASSYSGGTGELFF. CDR3 nucleotides: TGTGCCAGCAGTTACTCCGGGGGCACCGGGGAGCTGTTTTTT.

This clonotype was found a few times. The chain uses TRBV6-1 and TRBJ1-6; D is unclear. Trimming removed 5 bases from V and 0 bases from J, with 8 bases in between. The CDR3 length is 15 residues. Germline V gene lookup returns CDR1 MNHNS and CDR2 SASEGT. CDR3 in amino acids: CASSNAGSYNSPLHF. CDR3 coding DNA: TGTGCCAGCAGTAACGCAGGCTCCTATAATTCACCCCTCCACTTT.

This clonotype was seen repeatedly, ten times or more. The rearrangement uses TRBV11-2 and TRBJ2-2, with D perhaps assigned TRBD1 or TRBD2 (5 bases each). Trimming took off 5 bases at V and 3 bases at J, with 16 bases between the two ends. CDR1 is SGHAT and CDR2 is FQNNGV in the germline V gene. CDR3 length: 16 residues. CDR3 loop: CASSPRIGEYTGELFF. CDR3 bases: TGTGCCAGCAGCCCCAGGATAGGGGAGTACACCGGGGAGCTGTTTTTT.